The rows below give T cell receptor beta chains drawn from one sample of a study of cytomegalovirus exposure and HLA in healthy donors. Generated by immunoSEQ multiplex PCR, the TCRdb table keeps only in-frame clones and is missing some. Among 180,000 or so clones listed, about 9.4% were seen once. Sequences were obtained from PBMCs. Every receptor here comes from a woman aged 30 to 39 in good health and CMV-seropositive. The CDR3 runs from the conserved cysteine through the conserved F or W. Fields, in order: CDR3 DNA, CDR3 protein, J gene, clone size, V gene, D gene. D genes are given only for firm matches. Only part of the rows carry a size: once, few, many, or a class if the clone is expanded.

CDR3nt: TGCGCCAGCAGCCCTGGGACAGGGGGCGAAGCTTTCTTT
CDR3aa: CASSPGTGGEAFF
j_gene: TRBJ1-1
abundance: few
v_gene: TRBV5-1
d_gene: TRBD1

CDR3nt: TGCAGCGTTGAAGCCTTAACGAACACCGGGGAGCTGTTTTTT
CDR3aa: CSVEALTNTGELFF
j_gene: TRBJ2-2
abundance: few
v_gene: TRBV29-1
d_gene: NA

CDR3nt: TGTGCCTGGAGTGTGGCAGAGACCCAGTACTTC
CDR3aa: CAWSVAETQYF
j_gene: TRBJ2-5
abundance: few
v_gene: TRBV30
d_gene: NA

CDR3nt: TGTGCCAGCAGCAAATACGGAGCTAGCGGGAGGTTTATGGATACGCAGTATTTT
CDR3aa: CASSKYGASGRFMDTQYF
j_gene: TRBJ2-3
abundance: few
v_gene: TRBV21-1
d_gene: NA

CDR3nt: TGTGCCAGCAGTCCACAGGGGGCGCCCACAGATACGCAGTATTTT
CDR3aa: CASSPQGAPTDTQYF
j_gene: TRBJ2-3
abundance: NA
v_gene: TRBV2
d_gene: TRBD1

CDR3nt: TGCGCCAGCAGTGAGGCATTAGCGGGAGAGACCCAGTACTTC
CDR3aa: CASSEALAGETQYF
j_gene: TRBJ2-5
abundance: NA
v_gene: TRBV10-2
d_gene: TRBD2

CDR3nt: TGTGCCAGCAGTTATAGGACAAGGGAGCAGTACTTC
CDR3aa: CASSYRTREQYF
j_gene: TRBJ2-7
abundance: few
v_gene: TRBV6-6
d_gene: NA

CDR3nt: TGTGCCAGCTCTCCCGGACTAGAAGAGACCCAGTACTTC
CDR3aa: CASSPGLEETQYF
j_gene: TRBJ2-5
abundance: few
v_gene: TRBV18
d_gene: TRBD2

CDR3nt: TGTGCCAGCAGTCGTGGGGCGGGAGTCTACAATGAGCAGTTCTTC
CDR3aa: CASSRGAGVYNEQFF
j_gene: TRBJ2-1
abundance: few
v_gene: TRBV6-4
d_gene: TRBD2

CDR3nt: TGTGCCAGCAGTGTCGGCGGCCCTTACAATGAGCAGTTCTTC
CDR3aa: CASSVGGPYNEQFF
j_gene: TRBJ2-1
abundance: many
v_gene: TRBV6-6
d_gene: NA

CDR3nt: TGTGCCAGCAGCCCGGGAGGTTCGGCTGAAAAACTGTTTTTT
CDR3aa: CASSPGGSAEKLFF
j_gene: TRBJ1-4
abundance: few
v_gene: TRBV9
d_gene: NA